The clone carrying this T cell receptor (beta chain) was observed a few times. This specimen comes from a study of T and B cells in COVID-19 patients. Study-level background: Critical illness requiring mechanical ventilation or extracorporeal membrane oxygenation affected about 60% of the 20 active-infection patients.

Per the germline V gene, CDR1 is SGHRS and CDR2 is YFSETQ. The CDR3 length is 14 residues. Trimming pared 1 base from V and 8 bases from J, leaving 15 bases between. From blood, about 240-500 ng of genomic DNA served as TRB template. Multiplex PCR with BIOMED2 TRB-A/B primer pools amplified TRB rearrangements. TCRdb processed the multiplex PCR reads anew with MiXCR; each CDR3 protein has one entry. The table has about 5,300 distinct CDR3 sequences, 21% seen once. The sample consisted of blood. This sequence originates from a human donor with active COVID-19. The chain carries TRBV5-1 and TRBJ1-2; maybe TRBD1 (6 bases). This chain's CDR3 is CASSLSSGEFGYTF. In DNA, the CDR3 is TGCGCCAGCAGCTTGAGTTCAGGGGAATTCGGCTACACCTTC. Supplemented by reference TRBV5-1 and TRBJ1-2, the full variable domain reads KAGVTQTPRYLIKTRGQQVTLSCSPISGHRSVSWYQQTPGQGLQFLFEYFSETQRNKGNFPGRFSGRQFSNSRSEMNVSTLELGDSALYLCASSLSSGEFGYTFGSGTRLTVV.